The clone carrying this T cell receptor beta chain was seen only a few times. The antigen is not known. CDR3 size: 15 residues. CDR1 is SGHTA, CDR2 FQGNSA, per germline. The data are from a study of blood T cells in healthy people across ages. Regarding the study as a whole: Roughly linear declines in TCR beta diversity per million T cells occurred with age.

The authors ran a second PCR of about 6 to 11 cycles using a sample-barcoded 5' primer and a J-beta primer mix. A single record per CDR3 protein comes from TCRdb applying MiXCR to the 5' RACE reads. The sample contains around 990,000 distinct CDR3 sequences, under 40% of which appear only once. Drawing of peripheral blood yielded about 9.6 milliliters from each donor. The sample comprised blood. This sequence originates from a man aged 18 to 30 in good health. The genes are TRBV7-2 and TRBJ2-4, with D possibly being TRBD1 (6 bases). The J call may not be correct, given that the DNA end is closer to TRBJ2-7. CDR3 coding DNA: TGTGCCAGCAGCTTATTACCAGGGGAAACCTACGAGCAGTACTTC. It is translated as CASSLLPGETYEQYF.